This TCR beta chain was obtained from a study of blood T cell repertoires in COVID-19. Study background: Collection of acute and convalescent COVID-19 samples took place in the United States, Italy and Spain. PBMCs, B-cell-depleted T cells, or T cells were the source of the cDNA or gDNA that made up the material.

Clones were read by immunoSEQ multiplex PCR, and TCRdb kept only the in-frame ones, dropping some. The profile shows fewer than 350,000 clones, roughly nine tenths of them singletons. Germline V gene lookup returns CDR1 SGHVS and CDR2 FNYEAQ. This CDR3 has 14 residues. The ends were cut back, 1 base at V and 6 bases at J, with 9 bases in the middle. Participants were placed into cohorts based on the clinical history they reported. This chain joins TRBV7-6 and TRBJ2-2; the D is unclear. Specimen: PBMCs or T cells enriched from blood (not recorded which). The receptor was isolated from a man aged 55 to 70 who had recovered from COVID-19. The CDR3 DNA is TGTGCCAGCAGCTTAGGGCAGTCCGCCGGGGAGCTGTTTTTT. It translates to CASSLGQSAGELFF.